This TCR beta chain was captured by sequencing in a study of lymphopenia after photon versus proton radiotherapy. Between the trimmed V and J ends, which lost 3 bases and 0 bases, there was a span of 11 bases. The germline V gene has CDR1 LNHDA and CDR2 SQIVND (reference sequence). This CDR3 region has 16 residues. Measured with immunoSEQ multiplex PCR; TCRdb has only the in-frame clones, and not every one. The repertoire holds 68,000 or so clones, roughly 88% seen once, with approximately 2.9% in the top ten. The TCR comes from a woman in her 70s with pancreatic cancer. This specimen was peripheral blood, taken from a patient treated with photon-based radiotherapy. This sequence joins TRBV19 and TRBJ2-2, with D uncertain. CDR3 sequence (DNA): TGTGCCAGTAGTATTACGCCCGCCCCGAACACCGGGGAGCTGTTTTTT. Translating it yields CASSITPAPNTGELFF.